This T cell receptor beta chain was identified during a study of T cells in Graves' hyperthyroidism and ophthalmopathy. The CDR3 has 16 residues. Trimming removed 4 bases from V and 2 bases from J; junction bases left unmatched: 5. This clonotype was detected many times. Its matching antigen is unknown. Researchers amplified the TCR beta CDR3 regions from RNA transcripts. Using the HTBI primer set, a first-round RT-PCR was run on the TCR CDR3. TCRdb re-analysed the multiplex PCR reads in MiXCR, keeping a single row per CDR3 protein. The sample consists of some 360,000 distinct CDR3 sequences, about 15% of them appearing once. Whole-study findings and limits: In blood, most of the thyroid clonotypes expanded above 0.001 were also present.

The chain carries TRBV12-3 or TRBV12-4 and TRBJ2-3; 11 nucleotides align to TRBD1. The source material was blood. This TCR was sampled from a woman aged 55-69 years with Graves' hyperthyroidism. The DNA of the CDR3 is TGTGCCAGCAGTTCCGGACAGGGGGCCTACACAGATACGCAGTATTTT. Protein sequence: CASSSGQGAYTDTQYF.